One and the same sample provided the 10 T cell receptor beta chains below, sequenced in a study of T cell responses to AZD1222 COVID-19 vaccine. The repertoire was sequenced with immunoSEQ multiplex PCR; TCRdb's copy has only in-frame clones and lacks some. The sample contains 15,000 to 20,000 clones, roughly 76% of which appear only once. The sample consisted of peripheral blood, taken 28 days after the second AZD1222 dose. These receptors all come from an adult who received the AZD1222 COVID-19 vaccine.

The chain employs TRBV7-9 and TRBJ1-2, with D possibly matching TRBD1 (6 bases). The CDR3 contains 16 residues. Between the trimmed V and J ends, which lost 5 bases and 7 bases, there was a span of 23 bases. Germline V gene lookup returns CDR1 SEHNR and CDR2 FQNEAQ (reference sequence). The DNA of the CDR3 is TGTGCCAGCAGCCCTAGAGTCGGGGGGCGAAGAGTTGGCTACACCTTC. Encoded protein: CASSPRVGGRRVGYTF.

This clone is termed medium-sized (0.01 to 0.1%). The chain is built from TRBV20-1 and TRBJ1-2; a possible D gene is TRBD1 (5 bases). The CDR3 length is 14 residues. With 3 bases removed from V and 10 bases from J, the gap between germline ends came to 21 bases. In germline, CDR1 is DFQATT, CDR2 SNEGSKA (reference sequence). The chain's CDR3 is CSASGDPTGRDYTF. CDR3 DNA: TGCAGTGCTAGTGGAGACCCGACGGGGCGAGACTACACCTTC.

In its sample, this clone was seen a few times. The rearrangement joins TRBV5-1 to TRBJ2-7; maybe TRBD2 (5 bases). This CDR3 is 12 amino acids long. V was pared by 4 bases and J by 3 bases, with 8 bases between. The germline CDR1 and CDR2 sequences are SGHRS and YFSETQ. CDR3 residues: CASSREDYEQYF. CDR3 nucleotides: TGCGCCAGCAGCCGGGAAGACTACGAGCAGTACTTC.

This chain joins TRBV11-2 and TRBJ1-5, with D perhaps matching TRBD1 (5 bases). The V gene's germline CDR1 is SGHAT and CDR2 FQNNGV. V was cut by 5 bases and J by 5 bases, with 10 bases left in between. The CDR3 spans 13 residues. The CDR3 sequence is CASSPDTDQPQHF. In nucleotides, the CDR3 is TGTGCCAGCAGCCCGGACACAGATCAGCCCCAGCATTTT.

Of note for this clone: Sequence at one end of the junction differs from germline and may be a read error. The V call is TRBV10-3, the J call TRBJ2-2; TRBD2 is a possible D gene (5 bases). CDR1 is ENHRY, CDR2 SYGVKD, per germline. The CDR3 totals 16 residues. CDR3 sequence (DNA): TGTGCCCTCAGGACTGCTCAGTCGGCGAACACCGGGGAGCTGTTTTTT. Translated: CALRTAQSANTGELFF.

This rearrangement joins TRBV5-1 to TRBJ1-2, with 8 bases that match TRBD1. CDR3 length equals 14 residues. V dropped 2 bases and J dropped 4; count of bases not matched to a gene: 4. Germline CDR1 reads SGHRS; CDR2 reads YFSETQ. The CDR3, as DNA: TGCGCCAGCAGCTTCACAGGGGGAGCCTATGGCTACACCTTC. Residues: CASSFTGGAYGYTF.

The chain recombines TRBV2 with TRBJ1-2; D is ambiguous. The CDR3 has 15 residues. V was pared by 1 base and J by 5 bases, with 14 bases between. Germline V gene data show CDR1 as SNHLY and CDR2 as FYNNEI. The CDR3 sequence is CASSEVLRVRYGYTF. CDR3 DNA: TGTGCCAGCAGTGAAGTGTTAAGGGTTCGGTATGGCTACACCTTC.

The rearrangement uses TRBV7-6 and TRBJ2-1; TRBD1 matches 8 bases. The CDR3 is made up of 15 amino acids. Trimming removed 2 bases from V and 2 bases from J; junction bases left unmatched: 2. Germline lookup yields CDR1 SGHVS and CDR2 FNYEAQ. CDR3 sequence reads: CASSLWTGTYNEQFF. As DNA, the CDR3 is TGTGCCAGCAGCTTATGGACAGGGACCTACAATGAGCAGTTCTTC.

The chain combines TRBV5-4 with TRBJ1-1; the match to TRBD1 covers 10 bases. The J segment lost 11 bases and the V segment lost 2 bases, leaving 9 bases of the junction unmatched. The CDR3 has 14 residues. The germline V gene encodes CDR1 SGHNT and CDR2 YYREEE (reference sequence). Here the CDR3 DNA reads TGTGCCAGCAGCTTAGTTGGCGGGACAGGGGACGCTTTCTTT. Encoded protein: CASSLVGGTGDAFF.

The chain recombines TRBV7-6 with TRBJ1-5; D not certain. Deletions cut 5 bases from V and 2 bases from J, with 10 bases between. CDR1 is SGHVS, CDR2 FNYEAQ, per germline. The CDR3 has 14 residues. The CDR3 region is CASSRTGGNQPQHF. CDR3 DNA sequence: TGTGCCAGCAGCCGAACCGGGGGCAATCAGCCCCAGCATTTT. Variable domain in full (rest from reference TRBV7-6 and TRBJ1-5): GAGVSQSPRYKVTKRGQDVALRCDPISGHVSLYWYRQALGQGPEFLTYFNYEAQQDKSGLPNDRFSAERPEGSISTLTIQRTEQRDSAMYRCASSRTGGNQPQHFGDGTRLSIL.